Each of the 11 T cell receptor beta chains below was sequenced from the same sample in a study of Graves' ophthalmopathy and Graves' hyperthyroidism. Amplification targeted the TCR beta CDR3 regions, with RNA transcripts as the source material. An opening RT-PCR round employed HTBI primers and preceded a second-round multiplex PCR. TCRdb analysed the multiplex PCR reads with MiXCR anew, one entry per CDR3 protein. The sample has roughly 600,000 distinct CDR3 sequences; less than 45% are singletons. The specimen sequenced was peripheral blood or thyroid tissue (not recorded which). Receptors originate from an adult man with Graves' hyperthyroidism.

Concerning this clonotype itself: This CDR3 fails to terminate in the conserved phenylalanine or tryptophan, so it likely reflects a read error. Because the CDR3's place on the DNA is in doubt, the DNA is left out and the CDR3 is given as listed by TCRdb. The genes are TRBV7-9 and TRBJ1-6. Germline CDR1 SEHNR, CDR2 FQNEAQ (reference sequence). The CDR3 is 9 residues long, counting both termini. The CDR3 loop is CAGSLGLGL.

This clonotype was detected many times. The genes are TRBV7-8 and TRBJ1-2, with D uncertain. CDR3 length: 13 residues. Germline V CDR1 and CDR2: SGHVS, FQNEAQ. V lost 5 bases to trimming and J lost 3 bases, with 10 bases between them. The CDR3 DNA reads as TGTGCCAGCAGCCCCGCCTTTGACTATGGCTACACCTTC. Translation gives CASSPAFDYGYTF.

As to this clonotype: This may arise from a read error, as a much more abundant clone is one base away. CDR3 DNA: TGTGTCAGCAGTTTAGGCCAACCAGGAGCTAATGAAAAACTGTTTTTT. This sequence encodes CVSSLGQPGANEKLFF. The chain uses TRBV12-3 or TRBV12-4 and TRBJ1-4; D unclear. This CDR3 contains 16 residues.

In its sample, this clonotype was seen many times. The chain has TRBV6-5 and TRBJ2-7, with D possibly matching TRBD1 (6 bases). V lost 6 bases, J lost 0 bases, and 12 bases lay in between. The CDR3 totals 14 residues. The germline V gene encodes CDR1 MNHEY and CDR2 SVGAGI. In DNA, the CDR3 is TGTGCCAGCAGGGTACAGGGAGTCTCCTACGAGCAGTACTTC. This translates into CASRVQGVSYEQYF.

V and J are TRBV2 and TRBJ2-5; the match to TRBD2 covers 10 bases. Gene TRBJ2-1 matches the end of the DNA better, so the J call may be wrong. CDR1 and CDR2 (germline): SNHLY, FYNNEI. The CDR3 sequence is 15 residues long. The CDR3 is CASSASSGRGNEQFF. DNA of the CDR3: TGTGCCAGCAGTGCCTCAAGCGGGAGGGGTAATGAGCAGTTCTTC.

The chain is built from TRBV10-3 and TRBJ1-3; maybe TRBD1 (6 bases). With 2 bases removed from V and 0 bases from J, the gap between germline ends came to 26 bases. The CDR3 length is 21 residues. Germline V lookup: CDR1 ENHRY, CDR2 SYGVKD. CDR3 sequence: CAISEEQGADTQIPSGNTIYF. As DNA, the CDR3 is TGTGCCATCAGTGAGGAACAGGGAGCAGATACGCAGATCCCCTCTGGAAACACCATATATTTT.

In this sample, this clonotype turned up once. The genes are TRBV7-2 and TRBJ2-7, with D tentatively TRBD1 or TRBD2 (5 bases each). The V and J ends lost 4 bases and 2 bases respectively, with 15 bases between them. This CDR3 is built from 15 residues. Germline-derived CDR1 and CDR2 are SGHTA and FQGNSA. CDR3 sequence (DNA): TGTGCCAGCAGCTCTCCGGGACGGGCGACCTACGAGCAGTACTTC. Translated, it gives CASSSPGRATYEQYF.

Only one count was recorded for this clonotype. The chain uses TRBV24-1 and TRBJ2-1, with 7 bases aligning to TRBD2. J was trimmed by 8 bases and V by 5 bases; bases with no gene match: 11. CDR1 is KGHDR and CDR2 is SFDVKD in the germline V gene. The CDR3 spans 15 residues. CDR3 sequence (DNA): TGTGCCACCAGTGCCGCGACTAGCAGGATTGATGAGCAGTTCTTC. This encodes CATSAATSRIDEQFF.

This clonotype was seen repeatedly, ten times or more. This rearrangement joins TRBV11-1 to TRBJ2-7, with D possibly TRBD1 on 5 matching bases. The CDR3 runs 14 residues. The V end was cut by 5 bases, the J end by 3 bases, with 14 bases between. Germline V gene lookup returns CDR1 SGHAT and CDR2 FQDESV (reference sequence). The CDR3 loop is CASSPSRAIYEQYF. CDR3 bases: TGTGCCAGCAGCCCCTCCAGGGCCATCTACGAGCAGTACTTC.

Turning to this clonotype: Germline is not matched at one junction end, which may reflect a read error. The chain has TRBV5-1 and TRBJ2-5; possibly TRBD1 or TRBD2 for D (5 bases each). Germline values: CDR1 SGHRS, CDR2 YFSETQ. The CDR3 has 11 residues. The DNA for the CDR3 is TGCGCCAGCAGCTTAGGGGAGACCCACTACTTC. Translating gives CASSLGETHYF.

This clonotype came up once. Just one base apart from a much larger clone, this may be a read error. The conserved phenylalanine or tryptophan normally closing the CDR3 is absent here, so this likely arose from a read error. This chain joins TRBV20-1 and TRBJ2-2; the D is unclear. The V gene's germline CDR1 is DFQATT and CDR2 SNEGSKA (reference sequence). The CDR3 covers 13 residues. Trimming pared 3 bases from V and 2 bases from J, leaving 7 bases between. The CDR3 sequence is CSARPENTGELFC. CDR3 bases: TGCAGTGCTAGGCCTGAAAACACCGGGGAGCTGTTTTGT.